Included here is one T cell receptor beta chain sequence, with context. V shed 5 bases, J shed 2 bases, and the junction held 6 bases outside the gene matches. Germline-derived CDR1 and CDR2 are SGHTA and FQGNSA. The CDR3 contains 15 residues. TCRdb re-called the RT-PCR reads with MiXCR, one entry per CDR3 protein. The sample lists 200,000 to 250,000 distinct CDR3 sequences, roughly 14% occurring once. This record belongs to a study of patients and donors after allogeneic stem cell transplantation. The sequence derives from a human donor who was either an allogeneic HSCT recipient or a stem cell or donor lymphocyte infusion donor (not recorded which). It is not recorded whose cells these are; they may come from a transplant donor. This sequence joins TRBV7-2 and TRBJ2-7, with 10 positions matching TRBD1. Material for sequencing was blood, either unsorted or a sorted T cell fraction (not recorded which). The CDR3 DNA reads TGTGCCAGCAGCGTGACCGGGACAGGGGCCTACGAGCAGTACTTC. This codes for CASSVTGTGAYEQYF.